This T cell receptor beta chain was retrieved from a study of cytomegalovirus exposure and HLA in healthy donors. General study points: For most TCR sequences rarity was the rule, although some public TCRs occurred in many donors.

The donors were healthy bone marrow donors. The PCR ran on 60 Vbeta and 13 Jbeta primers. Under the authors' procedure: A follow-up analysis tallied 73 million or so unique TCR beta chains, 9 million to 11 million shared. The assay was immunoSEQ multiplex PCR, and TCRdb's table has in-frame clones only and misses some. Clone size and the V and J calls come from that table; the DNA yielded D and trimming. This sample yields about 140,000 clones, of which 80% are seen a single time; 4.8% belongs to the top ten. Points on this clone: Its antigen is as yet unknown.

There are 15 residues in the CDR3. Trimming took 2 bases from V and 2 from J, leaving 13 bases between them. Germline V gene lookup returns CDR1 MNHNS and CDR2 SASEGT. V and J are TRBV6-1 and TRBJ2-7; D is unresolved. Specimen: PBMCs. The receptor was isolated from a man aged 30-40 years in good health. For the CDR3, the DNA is TGTGCCAGCAGTGAATGGCGGAGCAGTCCCTACGAGCAGTACTTC. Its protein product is CASSEWRSSPYEQYF.